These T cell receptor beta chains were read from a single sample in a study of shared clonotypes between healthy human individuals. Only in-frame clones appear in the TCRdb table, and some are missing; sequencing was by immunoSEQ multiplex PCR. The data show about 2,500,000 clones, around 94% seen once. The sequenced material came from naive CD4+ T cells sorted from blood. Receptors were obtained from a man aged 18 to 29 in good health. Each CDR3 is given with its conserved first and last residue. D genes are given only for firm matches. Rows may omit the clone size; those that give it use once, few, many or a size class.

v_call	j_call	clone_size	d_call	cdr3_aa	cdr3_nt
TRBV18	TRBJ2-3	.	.	CASSPSGSHPGDTQYF	TGTGCCAGCTCACCAAGCGGTTCCCATCCCGGAGATACGCAGTATTTT
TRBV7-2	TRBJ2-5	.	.	CASSSGAARERGETQYF	TGTGCCAGCAGCTCAGGGGCGGCGCGGGAGCGCGGAGAGACCCAGTACTTC
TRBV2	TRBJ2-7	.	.	CASSVGTDFYEQYF	TGTGCCAGCAGTGTCGGTACGGACTTCTACGAGCAGTACTTC
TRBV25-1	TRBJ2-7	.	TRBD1	CASSDPGTARTYEQYF	TGTGCCAGCAGTGATCCCGGGACAGCAAGAACCTACGAGCAGTACTTC
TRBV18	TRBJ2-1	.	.	CASSSTGSSYNEQFF	TGTGCCAGCTCATCAACAGGGAGCTCCTACAATGAGCAGTTCTTC
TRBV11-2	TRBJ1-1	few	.	CASSSNLNTEAFF	TGTGCCAGCAGCTCTAACTTGAACACTGAAGCTTTCTTT
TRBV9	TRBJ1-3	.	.	CASSVTGNSGNTIYF	TGTGCCAGCAGCGTAACAGGGAACTCTGGAAACACCATATATTTT
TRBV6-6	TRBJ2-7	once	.	CASSYLKGYEQYF	TGTGCCAGCAGTTACCTCAAGGGGTACGAGCAGTACTTC
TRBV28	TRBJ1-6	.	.	CASSLGSITSHNSPLHF	TGTGCCAGCAGTTTAGGTTCGATAACTTCCCATAATTCACCCCTCCACTTT
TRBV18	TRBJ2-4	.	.	CASSPPKQGGQDIQYF	TGTGCCAGCTCACCACCGAAGCAGGGGGGGCAGGACATTCAGTACTTC
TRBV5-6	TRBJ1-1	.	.	CASSLAGVPEAFF	TGTGCCAGCAGCTTGGCCGGGGTGCCTGAAGCTTTCTTT
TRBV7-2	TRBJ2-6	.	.	CASSLARDGANVLTF	TGTGCCAGCAGCTTAGCCAGGGATGGGGCCAACGTCCTGACTTTC
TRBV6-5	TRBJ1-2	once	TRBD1	CASTSPGQGGGYTF	TGTGCCAGCACTTCACCGGGACAGGGAGGTGGCTACACCTTC
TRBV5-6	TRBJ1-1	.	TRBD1	CASSYRGLTEAFF	TGTGCCAGCAGCTACAGGGGGCTTACTGAAGCTTTCTTT
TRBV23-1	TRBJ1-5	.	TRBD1	CASSQLDRGKRLEPQHF	TGCGCCAGCAGTCAATTAGACAGGGGCAAACGGTTGGAGCCCCAGCATTTT
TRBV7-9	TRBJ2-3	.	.	CASSQEVGDTQYF	TGTGCCAGCAGCCAAGAAGTCGGAGATACGCAGTATTTT
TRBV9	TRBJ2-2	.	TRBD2	CASSVGGGASTGELFF	TGTGCCAGCAGCGTAGGCGGGGGGGCGAGCACCGGGGAGCTGTTTTTT
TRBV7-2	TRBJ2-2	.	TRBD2	CASSSAGGSTGELFF	TGTGCCAGCAGCTCAGCGGGAGGGTCCACCGGGGAGCTGTTTTTT
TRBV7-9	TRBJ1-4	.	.	CASSLRNEKLFF	TGTGCCAGCAGCCTCCGTAATGAAAAACTGTTTTTT
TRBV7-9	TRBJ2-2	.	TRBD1	CASSQGAHGELFF	TGTGCCAGCAGCCAGGGGGCCCACGGGGAGCTGTTTTTT
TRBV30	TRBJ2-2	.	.	CAWRFVTTGELFF	TGTGCCTGGAGATTCGTAACCACCGGGGAGCTGTTTTTT
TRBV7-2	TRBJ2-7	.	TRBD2	CASSLTGAGGGEQYF	TGTGCCAGCAGCTTAACTGGAGCGGGAGGGGGGGAGCAGTACTTC
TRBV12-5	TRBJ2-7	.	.	CASGLVQILVELEQYF	TGTGCTAGTGGTTTGGTACAAATCCTTGTGGAGCTCGAGCAGTACTTC
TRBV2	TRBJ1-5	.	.	CAGSLRPEQPQHF	TGTGCCGGCAGCCTCCGACCGGAGCAGCCCCAGCATTTT
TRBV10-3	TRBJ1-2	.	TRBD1	CAISDPGGGDGYTF	TGTGCCATCAGTGACCCAGGGGGCGGCGATGGCTACACCTTC
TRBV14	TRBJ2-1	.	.	CASRPQGGNEQFF	TGTGCCAGCAGACCACAGGGAGGGAATGAGCAGTTCTTC
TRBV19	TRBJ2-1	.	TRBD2	CASTTGLADSYNEQFF	TGTGCCAGTACCACCGGACTAGCGGACTCCTACAATGAGCAGTTCTTC
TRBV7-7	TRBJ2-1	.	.	CASSLDRYNEQFF	TGTGCTAGCAGCTTAGACCGATACAATGAGCAGTTCTTC
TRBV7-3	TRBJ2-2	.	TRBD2	CASSFAPRERGAPNTGELFF	TGTGCCAGCAGCTTCGCCCCTAGGGAGCGGGGGGCCCCGAACACCGGGGAGCTGTTTTTT
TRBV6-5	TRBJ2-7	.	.	CASGPQGLHYEQYF	TGTGCCAGCGGACCACAGGGATTGCACTACGAGCAGTACTTC
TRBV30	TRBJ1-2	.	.	CAWRPTAYYGYTF	TGTGCCTGGAGGCCGACAGCTTACTATGGCTACACCTTC
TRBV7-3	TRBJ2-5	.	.	CASSPTGQETQYF	TGTGCCAGCAGCCCGACAGGCCAGGAGACCCAGTACTTC
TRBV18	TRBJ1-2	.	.	CASSPQSGRGYTF	TGTGCCAGCTCACCGCAGTCCGGAAGGGGCTACACCTTC
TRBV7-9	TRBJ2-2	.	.	CASRDRQVPTGELFF	TGTGCCAGCAGGGACCGACAGGTTCCAACCGGGGAGCTGTTTTTT
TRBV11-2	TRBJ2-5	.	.	CASAWTAWGQETQYF	TGTGCCAGCGCGTGGACAGCCTGGGGTCAAGAGACCCAGTACTTC
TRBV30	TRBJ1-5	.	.	CAWSAYMDQPQHF	TGTGCCTGGAGTGCCTACATGGACCAGCCCCAGCATTTT
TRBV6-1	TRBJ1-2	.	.	CASRGSAAGNYGYTF	TGTGCCAGCAGGGGTTCAGCGGCTGGGAACTATGGCTACACCTTC
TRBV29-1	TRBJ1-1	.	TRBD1	CSVGQGDTEAFF	TGCAGCGTGGGACAGGGGGACACTGAAGCTTTCTTT
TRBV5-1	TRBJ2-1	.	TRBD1	CASSGLRDRAANEQFF	TGCGCCAGCAGCGGGCTCCGGGACAGGGCTGCCAATGAGCAGTTCTTC
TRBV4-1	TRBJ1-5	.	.	CASSPEGQGSYSNQPQHF	TGCGCCAGCAGCCCCGAGGGGCAGGGGTCCTATAGCAATCAGCCCCAGCATTTT
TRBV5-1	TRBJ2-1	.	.	CASSLDRVNEQFF	TGCGCCAGCAGCTTGGACAGGGTCAATGAGCAGTTCTTC
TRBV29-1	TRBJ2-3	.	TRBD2	CSVVTSGGASDTQYF	TGCAGCGTTGTGACTAGCGGGGGGGCATCAGATACGCAGTATTTT
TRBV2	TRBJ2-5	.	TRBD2	CASSESGGKWTQYF	TGTGCCAGCAGTGAATCGGGGGGGAAGTGGACCCAGTACTTC
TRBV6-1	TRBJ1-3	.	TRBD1	CASSERTGGPGNTIYF	TGTGCCAGCAGTGAAAGGACAGGCGGACCTGGAAACACCATATATTTT
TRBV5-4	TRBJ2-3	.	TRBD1	CASSLRAGGFTDTQYF	TGTGCCAGCAGCCTGAGGGCAGGGGGCTTCACAGATACGCAGTATTTT
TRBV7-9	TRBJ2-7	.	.	CASSPIVTEGGDRRYEQYF	TGTGCCAGCAGCCCTATCGTAACCGAAGGGGGGGACAGGCGGTACGAGCAGTACTTC
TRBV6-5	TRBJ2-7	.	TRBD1	CASSSRGPYEQYF	TGTGCCAGCAGTTCCAGGGGGCCCTACGAGCAGTACTTC
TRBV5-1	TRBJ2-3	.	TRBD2	CASSPRSGGGTDTQYF	TGCGCCAGCAGCCCTCGTAGCGGGGGAGGCACAGATACGCAGTATTTT
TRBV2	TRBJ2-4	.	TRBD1	CASSEASRGLFTKNIQYF	TGTGCCAGCAGCGAGGCTAGCAGGGGGCTTTTTACCAAAAACATTCAGTACTTC
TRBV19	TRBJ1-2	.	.	CASSKGVNYGYTF	TGTGCCAGTAGCAAGGGGGTTAACTATGGCTACACCTTC
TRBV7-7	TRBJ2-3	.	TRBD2	CASSLQGLATDTQYF	TGTGCTAGCAGCTTACAGGGACTAGCAACAGATACGCAGTATTTT